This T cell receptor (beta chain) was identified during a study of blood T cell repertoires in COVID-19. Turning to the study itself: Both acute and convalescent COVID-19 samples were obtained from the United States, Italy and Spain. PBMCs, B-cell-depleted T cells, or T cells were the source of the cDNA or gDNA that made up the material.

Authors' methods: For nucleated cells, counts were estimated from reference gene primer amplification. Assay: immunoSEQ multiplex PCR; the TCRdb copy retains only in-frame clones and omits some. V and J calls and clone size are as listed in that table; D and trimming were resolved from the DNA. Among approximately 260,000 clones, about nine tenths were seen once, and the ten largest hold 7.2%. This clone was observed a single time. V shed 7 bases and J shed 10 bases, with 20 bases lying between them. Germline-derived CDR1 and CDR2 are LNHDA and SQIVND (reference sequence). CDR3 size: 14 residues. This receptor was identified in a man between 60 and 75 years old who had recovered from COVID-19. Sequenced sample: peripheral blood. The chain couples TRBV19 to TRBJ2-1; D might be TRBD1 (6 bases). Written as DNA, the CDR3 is TGTGCCAGTATCGGGGACACCGTCCGATCGGAGCAGTTCTTC. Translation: CASIGDTVRSEQFF.